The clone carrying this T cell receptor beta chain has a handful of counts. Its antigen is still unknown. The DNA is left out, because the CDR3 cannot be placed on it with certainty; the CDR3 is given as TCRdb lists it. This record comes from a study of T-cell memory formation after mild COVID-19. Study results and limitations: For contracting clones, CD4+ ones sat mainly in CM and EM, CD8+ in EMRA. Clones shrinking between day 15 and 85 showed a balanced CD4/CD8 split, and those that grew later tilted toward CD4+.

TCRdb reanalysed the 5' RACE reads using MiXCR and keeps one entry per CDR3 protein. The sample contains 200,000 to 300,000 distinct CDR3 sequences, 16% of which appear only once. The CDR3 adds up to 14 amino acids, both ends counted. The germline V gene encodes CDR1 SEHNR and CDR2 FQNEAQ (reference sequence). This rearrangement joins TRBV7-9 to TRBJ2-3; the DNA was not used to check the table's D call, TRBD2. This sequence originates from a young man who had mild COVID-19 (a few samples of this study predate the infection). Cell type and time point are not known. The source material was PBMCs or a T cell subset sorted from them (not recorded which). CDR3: CASSFWPRQDTQYF.